The rows below give T cell receptor beta chains drawn from one sample of a study of molecular identifiers for immune sequencing clone quantification. TCRdb re-analysed the PCR reads in MiXCR, keeping a single row per CDR3 protein. The data show 79,000 or so distinct CDR3 sequences, roughly 23% seen once. The material sequenced was naive CD8+ T cells from blood, with Jurkat cell RNA spiked in. The source is a human donor in good health. Some libraries in this study had Jurkat cell RNA spiked in. CDR3s include the opening cysteine and the closing phenylalanine or tryptophan. D genes are given only for firm matches. Clone size, where shown, is once, few, many, or a class for clones that have expanded.

d_gene	v_gene	abundance	j_gene	CDR3nt	CDR3aa
TRBD1	TRBV9	NA	TRBJ1-5	TGTGCCAGCAGCTCAGGGGGGTATAGCAATCAGCCCCAGCATTTT	CASSSGGYSNQPQHF
NA	TRBV29-1	NA	TRBJ1-3	TGCAGCGTCCTGGTTCCCTTCTCTGGAAACACCATATATTTT	CSVLVPFSGNTIYF
NA	TRBV12-3/TRBV12-4	NA	TRBJ2-1	TGTGCCAGCAGTTTAGTCAGGGTCGATGAGCAGTTCTTC	CASSLVRVDEQFF
NA	TRBV28	NA	TRBJ2-7	TGTGCCAACAGTTTACACGAAATTTCAACAGGGACTTTGGCCTACGAGCAGTACTTC	CANSLHEISTGTLAYEQYF
NA	TRBV10-3	NA	TRBJ2-7	TGTGCCGCGACCGGGACGAACTCCTACGAGCAGTACTTC	CAATGTNSYEQYF
NA	TRBV12-3/TRBV12-4	NA	TRBJ2-2	TGTGCCAGCAGTTTTGTCGGATACACCGGGGAGCTGTTTTTT	CASSFVGYTGELFF
NA	TRBV20-1	NA	TRBJ2-6	TGCAGTGCTAGAGGTATGTCCGGGGCCAACGTCCTGACTTTC	CSARGMSGANVLTF
TRBD1	TRBV20-1	NA	TRBJ2-3	TGCAGTGCTCCCGGGACAGGGCTTGGAGATACGCAGTATTTT	CSAPGTGLGDTQYF
NA	TRBV5-1	many	TRBJ2-7	TGCGCCAGCAGGGTAGGTGGCGACGAGCAGTACTTC	CASRVGGDEQYF
NA	TRBV6-5	few	TRBJ2-7	TGTGCCAGCAGTTCCCTTTCGGGCAGGGCAGAACCCTACGAGCAGTACTTC	CASSSLSGRAEPYEQYF
NA	TRBV13	many	TRBJ2-5	TGTGCCAGCAGCCACAGGCAGCTAGGAAGCCTCGACTTC	CASSHRQLGSLDF
TRBD2	TRBV4-3	many	TRBJ2-1	TGCGCCAGCAGCCAAGGGGCTAGCGGGGGTAATGAGCAGTTCTTC	CASSQGASGGNEQFF